The 31 T cell receptor beta chains below all came from one sample that was sequenced in a study of T-cell reconstitution after alpha-beta-depleted transplantation in children. Using unique molecular identifiers, the investigators prepared the TCRbeta library. TCRdb re-called the PCR reads through MiXCR, storing one row per CDR3 protein. The table records over 85,000 distinct CDR3 sequences, around 7% of them present only once. The sequencing here drew on PBMCs, taken before TCRalphabeta/CD19-depleted stem cell transplant. The receptor source for this set is a boy younger than 10 with acute lymphoblastic leukemia, due to receive a stem cell transplant.

This chain connects TRBV3-1 to TRBJ2-2; D possibly corresponds to TRBD2 (6 bases). The CDR3 has 12 amino acids. V dropped 3 bases and J dropped 7 bases, with 6 bases sitting between them. Germline assignment: CDR1 LGHDT and CDR2 YNNKEL (reference sequence). CDR3 sequence: CASSQGGGELFF. CDR3 DNA sequence: TGTGCCAGCAGCCAGGGGGGCGGGGAGCTGTTTTTT.

There are many counts of this clonotype. This chain links TRBV12-3 or TRBV12-4 with TRBJ2-2; D is tentatively TRBD1 or TRBD2 (6 bases each). V lost 5 bases and J lost 3, with 19 bases in between. This CDR3 contains 17 residues. The CDR3 region is CASSKELWGADTGELFF. The DNA of the CDR3 is TGTGCCAGCAGTAAAGAGTTGTGGGGGGCTGACACCGGGGAGCTGTTTTTT.

This clonotype was found many times. The rearrangement links TRBV14 to TRBJ2-1; D is unresolved. The V end was cut by 6 bases, the J end by 12 bases, with 12 bases between. This CDR3 comprises 11 residues. CDR1 is SGHDN, CDR2 FVKESK, per germline. The CDR3 protein is CASSKALLQFF. For the CDR3, the DNA is TGTGCCAGCAGTAAAGCCTTATTGCAGTTCTTC.

The rearrangement uses TRBV7-6 and TRBJ2-3, with 8 bases identical to TRBD2. V lost 5 bases to trimming and J lost 5 bases; unmatched junction nucleotides: 9. This CDR3 is 15 amino acids long. Germline V gene lookup returns CDR1 SGHVS and CDR2 FNYEAQ. The CDR3 region has the DNA TGTGCCAGCAGCGGACGGGGGGGGGCCGGAGATACGCAGTATTTT. Translating gives CASSGRGGAGDTQYF.

In its sample, this clonotype was seen a few times. V is TRBV28 and J is TRBJ2-2; tentatively, D is TRBD2 (6 bases). V lost 2 bases to trimming and J lost 6 bases, with 13 bases between them. CDR1 and CDR2 (germline): MDHEN, SYDVKM. The CDR3 sequence is 15 residues long. CDR3 DNA: TGTGCCAGCAGTTTAAATCGGGGGACCGCCGGGGAGCTGTTTTTT. Its protein is CASSLNRGTAGELFF.

This clonotype has a count of ten or more. At one boundary the junction diverges from the germline segment, which might be a read error. The V gene is TRBV20-1, the J gene TRBJ2-3; TRBD1 or TRBD2 may be the D gene (5 bases each). Germline CDR1 reads DFQATT; CDR2 reads SNEGSKA (reference sequence). The CDR3 has 11 amino acids. The CDR3 spells CRGVGVDTQYF. For the CDR3, the DNA is TGTAGAGGGGTGGGGGTAGATACGCAGTATTTT.

V gene TRBV5-1 combines with J gene TRBJ2-1, with a possible D match to TRBD1 (5 bases). V dropped 2 bases and J dropped 5 bases, with 11 bases sitting between them. This CDR3 spans 14 amino acids. Germline V lookup: CDR1 SGHRS, CDR2 YFSETQ. The CDR3 loop is CASSFWQGNNEQFF. The DNA of the CDR3 is TGCGCCAGCAGCTTTTGGCAGGGAAACAATGAGCAGTTCTTC.

This clonotype was found a few times. The CDR3, as DNA: TGTGCCAGCTCTACCACGTCAGGACAGGGGCCATCTGGGGCCAACGTCCTGACTTTC. Translated: CASSTTSGQGPSGANVLTF. This chain links TRBV18 with TRBJ2-6, with 9 bases identical to TRBD1. The CDR3 spans 19 residues. Unmatched junction bases numbered 13, after V lost 6 bases and J lost 1 base. Germline V gene sequence: CDR1 KGHSH, CDR2 LQKENI.

This clonotype was detected ten times or more. One end of the junction fails to match germline, which may point to a read error. V is TRBV6-1 and J is TRBJ1-6; TRBD1 might be the D (5 bases). The CDR3 is made up of 17 amino acids. Germline V gene data show CDR1 as MNHNS and CDR2 as SASEGT. CDR3 sequence (DNA): TGTGCCATCAGTGAAGCCCGGGACTACTCCTATAATTCACCCCTCCACTTT. Translated, it gives CAISEARDYSYNSPLHF.

This clonotype was counted a few times. The rearrangement joins TRBV4-2 to TRBJ1-5; D possibly corresponds to TRBD1 (5 bases). This CDR3 region has 15 residues. Per the germline V gene, CDR1 is LGHNA and CDR2 is YNFKEQ. V was pared by 0 bases and J by 5 bases, with 11 bases between. The CDR3 here is CASSQEGDDDQPQHF. CDR3 nucleotide sequence: TGTGCCAGCAGCCAAGAGGGGGATGATGATCAGCCCCAGCATTTT.

CDR3 sequence reads: CASSLDLWSGASTDTQYF. CDR3 sequence (DNA): TGTGCCAGCAGCTTAGATCTTTGGAGCGGGGCAAGCACAGATACGCAGTATTTT. This rearrangement joins TRBV11-2 to TRBJ2-3, with 7 bases matching TRBD2. The germline gives CDR1 SGHAT, CDR2 FQNNGV. The CDR3 covers 18 residues. With 0 bases clipped from V and 0 bases from J, the junction kept 9 bases outside the gene matches.

The chain uses TRBV18 and TRBJ1-5, with 8 bases identical to TRBD1. J gave up 2 bases and V 0 bases, and 6 bases lay outside the gene matches. This CDR3 region has 17 residues. CDR1 KGHSH and CDR2 LQKENI come from the germline V gene. The CDR3 loop is CASSPPHRGVGNQPQHF. CDR3 DNA sequence: TGTGCCAGCTCACCACCCCACAGGGGGGTCGGCAATCAGCCCCAGCATTTT.

This clonotype has more than one count but fewer than ten. The chain links TRBV20-1 to TRBJ1-4; D might be TRBD1 (5 bases). Trimming cost V 6 bases and J 8 bases, with 16 bases left between them. Germline V gene lookup returns CDR1 DFQATT and CDR2 SNEGSKA (reference sequence). This CDR3 is built from 13 residues. In DNA, the CDR3 is TGCAGTGCCGCCGGGGCGGTGGGGGAAAAACTGTTTTTT. Translating it yields CSAAGAVGEKLFF.

This clonotype was observed many times. J is TRBJ2-1 and V is TRBV29-1, with a weak D call TRBD1 (6 bases). V shed 4 bases and J shed 7 bases, with 8 bases lying between them. The CDR3 length is 11 residues. The germline CDR1 and CDR2 sequences are SQVTM and ANQGSEA. The chain's CDR3 is CSVGQGNEQFF. The DNA of the CDR3 is TGCAGCGTTGGTCAGGGGAATGAGCAGTTCTTC.

This clonotype appeared a few times. V usage is TRBV5-8 and J usage is TRBJ1-2; 8 positions agree with TRBD1. CDR3 length: 15 amino acids. Germline V gene data show CDR1 as SGHTS and CDR2 as YDEGEE. The V segment lost 0 bases and the J segment 4 bases; nucleotides outside the gene matches: 5. DNA of the CDR3: TGTGCCAGCAGCTTGGCCGGGACAGGTGCCTATGGCTACACCTTC. Protein: CASSLAGTGAYGYTF.

This clonotype was observed at least ten times. The chain joins TRBV29-1 to TRBJ2-3, with 8 bases that match TRBD2. Germline V lookup: CDR1 SQVTM, CDR2 ANQGSEA. This CDR3 has 13 amino acids. The trim removed 2 bases at V and 5 bases at J, leaving 3 bases unmatched. This chain's CDR3 is CSVEISGGDTQYF. CDR3 DNA: TGCAGCGTTGAAATAAGCGGGGGAGATACGCAGTATTTT.

This clonotype was counted ten times or more. This sequence joins TRBV5-1 and TRBJ1-1, with D possibly being TRBD1 (6 bases). This CDR3 has 17 amino acids. In germline, CDR1 is SGHRS, CDR2 YFSETQ. V gave up 6 bases and J gave up 5 bases, with 26 bases separating them. CDR3 residues: CASTYGDKGHGGTEAFF. In DNA, the CDR3 is TGCGCCAGCACTTACGGGGACAAGGGGCATGGCGGTACTGAAGCTTTCTTT.

This clonotype came up a few times. The chain has TRBV5-1 and TRBJ2-2; TRBD1 might be the D (6 bases). The V end lost 4 bases, the J end lost 7 bases, and 17 bases lay between the germline ends. This CDR3 is built from 15 residues. The germline gives CDR1 SGHRS, CDR2 YFSETQ. DNA for the CDR3: TGCGCCAGCAGCGCCAGGGAGCCAGGGGTCGGGGAGCTGTTTTTT. It specifies CASSAREPGVGELFF.

This clonotype was observed a few times. This chain links TRBV10-3 with TRBJ1-2, with TRBD1 identical over 10 bases. The ends lost 6 bases at V and 6 bases at J; junction bases unmatched: 4. This CDR3 contains 13 residues. The germline V gene has CDR1 ENHRY and CDR2 SYGVKD. The CDR3 DNA reads as TGTGCCATCAGGGGGACAGGGGAAGATGGCTACACCTTC. Encoded protein: CAIRGTGEDGYTF.

The sample holds many counts of this clonotype. The rearrangement uses TRBV7-2 and TRBJ1-1, with D perhaps TRBD1 (5 bases). Germline CDR1 SGHTA, CDR2 FQGNSA. This CDR3 contains 14 residues. Trimming took off 6 bases at V and 3 bases at J, with 14 bases between the two ends. The CDR3 nucleotides read TGTGCCAGCAGTCTCCCGGGGGGGGACACTGAAGCTTTCTTT. Translation: CASSLPGGDTEAFF.

This clonotype was seen ten or more times. V gene TRBV7-2 combines with J gene TRBJ1-1; TRBD1 matches at 10 bases. The CDR3 runs 15 residues. V shed 5 bases, J shed 1 base, and the junction held 4 bases outside the gene matches. The germline CDR1 and CDR2 sequences are SGHTA and FQGNSA. CDR3 region: CASSLRQGANTEAFF. The CDR3 bases are TGTGCCAGCAGCCTCAGACAGGGGGCGAACACTGAAGCTTTCTTT.

The chain has TRBV5-1 and TRBJ2-5; TRBD1 or TRBD2 may be the D gene (7 bases each). The CDR3 covers 17 residues. Germline V gene data show CDR1 as SGHRS and CDR2 as YFSETQ. V was pared by 4 bases and J by 6 bases, with 25 bases between. The CDR3 DNA is TGCGCCAGCAGCCCCAGTCCGGGCGCAGGGGGGGCGAAGACCCAGTACTTC. Its translation is CASSPSPGAGGAKTQYF.

This clonotype has ten or more counts. This chain connects TRBV12-3 or TRBV12-4 to TRBJ2-7; 8 bases map to TRBD1. The CDR3 sequence is 15 residues long. V trimming: 6 bases; J trimming: 3 bases; junction bases outside the gene matches: 10. The CDR3 DNA reads TGTGCCAGCAGCCCCGGACAGGGACGGATCTACGAGCAGTACTTC. Translating it yields CASSPGQGRIYEQYF.

This clonotype was counted at least ten times. The rearrangement links TRBV7-9 to TRBJ1-1, with D unresolved. Germline lookup yields CDR1 SEHNR and CDR2 FQNEAQ (reference sequence). Trimming removed 1 base at V and 0 bases at J, with 9 bases between. The CDR3 sequence is 15 residues long. CDR3 amino acids: CASSLVAGMNTEAFF. For the CDR3, the DNA is TGTGCCAGCAGCTTAGTGGCGGGGATGAACACTGAAGCTTTCTTT.

The V gene is TRBV20-1, the J gene TRBJ2-2, with 13 bases matching TRBD2. The ends lost 0 bases at V and 3 bases at J; junction bases unmatched: 4. In germline, CDR1 is DFQATT, CDR2 SNEGSKA (reference sequence). The CDR3 is 17 residues long. This chain's CDR3 is CSARDAGLAGYTGELFF. For the CDR3, the DNA is TGCAGTGCTAGAGATGCGGGACTAGCGGGGTACACCGGGGAGCTGTTTTTT.

This clonotype was seen repeatedly, ten times or more. The rearrangement links TRBV20-1 to TRBJ2-7; D is perhaps TRBD2 (6 bases). The CDR3 extends over 13 amino acids. The germline gives CDR1 DFQATT, CDR2 SNEGSKA (reference sequence). V lost 1 base to trimming and J lost 3 bases, with 10 bases between them. The CDR3 DNA follows: TGCAGTGCTAGAGGGGGACTCGACTACGAGCAGTACTTC. Protein product: CSARGGLDYEQYF.

CDR3 protein: CASSETGSRDQPQHF. Written as DNA, the CDR3 is TGTGCCAGCAGCGAAACGGGTTCAAGGGATCAGCCCCAGCATTTT. The rearrangement joins TRBV3-1 to TRBJ1-5; D call uncertain. The CDR3 has 15 amino acids. The germline CDR1 and CDR2 sequences are LGHDT and YNNKEL (reference sequence). Between the trimmed V and J ends, which lost 5 bases and 5 bases, there was a span of 16 bases.

This clonotype was seen only a few times. This rearrangement joins TRBV14 to TRBJ2-2; tentatively, D is TRBD2 (6 bases). Trimming took off 4 bases at V and 5 bases at J, with 11 bases between the two ends. The CDR3 contains 14 residues. CDR1 and CDR2 from the germline V gene are SGHDN and FVKESK. CDR3 in amino acids: CASSRVTRTGELFF. The DNA of the CDR3 is TGTGCCAGCAGCCGGGTGACTAGGACCGGGGAGCTGTTTTTT.

This clonotype has just a few counts. The V gene is TRBV18, the J gene TRBJ1-3, with 8 positions matching TRBD1. The CDR3 spans 16 residues. V was pared by 5 bases and J by 0 bases, with 6 bases of the junction left unmatched. Germline V gives CDR1 KGHSH, CDR2 LQKENI. The CDR3 spells CASSATGDISGNTIYF. CDR3 DNA: TGTGCCAGCTCAGCGACAGGGGATATCTCTGGAAACACCATATATTTT.

This clonotype was detected a few times. The V and J genes are TRBV3-1 and TRBJ2-1, with D perhaps TRBD1 or TRBD2 (6 bases each). The CDR3 sequence is 16 residues long. Germline values: CDR1 LGHDT, CDR2 YNNKEL (reference sequence). Trimming pared 0 bases from V and 2 bases from J, leaving 11 bases between. Here the CDR3 reads CASSQESGGAYNEQFF. In nucleotides, the CDR3 is TGTGCCAGCAGCCAAGAATCCGGGGGCGCCTACAATGAGCAGTTCTTC.

This clonotype was seen only a few times. The rearrangement links TRBV27 to TRBJ1-2, with a weak D call TRBD1 (5 bases). Germline V lookup: CDR1 MNHEY, CDR2 SMNVEV (reference sequence). This CDR3 region has 11 residues. The V gene lost 8 bases and the J gene lost 6 bases, with 10 bases spanning the gap. CDR3 protein: CASSGANGYTF. The CDR3 DNA follows: TGTGCCAGCTCCGGGGCCAATGGCTACACCTTC.